Shown below are 16 T cell receptor beta chains from a single sample sequenced in a study of cytomegalovirus exposure and HLA in healthy donors (dated by TCRdb to the late 2010s). The receptor library was made with the immunoSEQ multiplex PCR assay. For the multiplex PCR, a mixture combining 60 forward primers for TCR Vbeta segments and 13 reverse primers for TCR Jbeta segments was used. The table was pulled from immuneACCESS by TCRdb, which kept in-frame rearrangements only. Such tables lose some clones; where checked, under half of the loss comes from unresolved V genes, and the rest has no known cause. In this sample the table shows 200,000 or so clones, almost 80% of which occur a single time. In total, the top ten clones hold less than 4.5% of the sample. Sequenced sample: PBMCs. These receptors came from a male donor in good health and CMV-seronegative.

CDR3 amino acids: CASSLVGGRLDDLTDTQYF. CDR3 nucleotide sequence: TGTGCCAGCAGCTTAGTGGGGGGAAGACTAGACGACCTCACAGATACGCAGTATTTT. This chain connects TRBV7-9 to TRBJ2-3, with D perhaps TRBD2 (6 bases). The CDR3 loop spans 19 amino acids. Trimming stripped 1 base from V and 2 bases from J, with 22 bases between. CDR1 and CDR2 from the germline V gene are SEHNR and FQNEAQ (reference sequence).

V and J are TRBV5-1 and TRBJ2-3, with TRBD1 as a possible D gene (6 bases). V lost 4 bases and J 2 bases, leaving 11 bases between the germline ends. Germline V CDR1 and CDR2: SGHRS, YFSETQ. The CDR3 sequence is 14 residues long. In nucleotides, the CDR3 is TGCGCCAGCAGCCTTGCAGGGGACACAGATACGCAGTATTTT. This encodes CASSLAGDTDTQYF. Filled out from reference TRBV5-1 and TRBJ2-3, the complete variable domain reads KAGVTQTPRYLIKTRGQQVTLSCSPISGHRSVSWYQQTPGQGLQFLFEYFSETQRNKGNFPGRFSGRQFSNSRSEMNVSTLELGDSALYLCASSLAGDTDTQYFGPGTRLTVL.

About this clone itself: At one boundary the junction diverges from the germline segment, which might be a read error. The gene calls are TRBV7-9 and TRBJ2-3; 7 bases map to TRBD2. From germline, CDR1 is SEHNR and CDR2 FQNEAQ (reference sequence). This CDR3 has 16 amino acids. The CDR3 DNA follows: TGTTCCAGCAGCTTACCCCTCCTAGCGGACACAGATACGCAGTATTTT. It specifies CSSSLPLLADTDTQYF.

V usage is TRBV18 and J usage is TRBJ2-5; 7 bases map to TRBD1. The J call is in doubt because the DNA end fits TRBJ2-7 better. The germline gives CDR1 KGHSH, CDR2 LQKENI. The CDR3 loop spans 15 amino acids. In DNA form, the CDR3 reads TGTGCCAGCTCACCGACCGGGACAGTAACCTACGAGCAGTACTTC. Its protein is CASSPTGTVTYEQYF.

In this sample, this clone turned up once. The chain combines TRBV19 with TRBJ2-1; possible D gene TRBD2, 6 bases. This CDR3 has 14 amino acids. Germline values: CDR1 LNHDA, CDR2 SQIVND (reference sequence). V was pared by 7 bases and J by 1 base, with 11 bases between. The DNA of the CDR3 is TGTGCCAGTACCCCCCGGGGGTCCTACAATGAGCAGTTCTTC. It encodes CASTPRGSYNEQFF.

The chain links TRBV5-1 to TRBJ1-2, with 7 positions matching TRBD1. CDR1 is SGHRS, CDR2 YFSETQ, per germline. V was clipped by 6 bases and J by 1 base; unmatched bases: 9. The CDR3 has 15 residues. In nucleotides, the CDR3 is TGCGCCAGCATGGAGAGGGGGCTGGGTAACTATGGCTACACCTTC. Its translation is CASMERGLGNYGYTF.

The chain has TRBV13 and TRBJ2-1; 10 nucleotides line up with TRBD2. J lost 8 bases, V lost 7 bases, and 11 bases had no gene match. The CDR3 has 15 residues. In germline, CDR1 is PRHDT, CDR2 FYEKMQ (reference sequence). The DNA for the CDR3 is TGTGCCAGCACCGGATCTAGCGGGAGAAGCTATGAGCAGTTCTTC. Residues: CASTGSSGRSYEQFF.

V and J are TRBV6-5 and TRBJ2-7, with 8 nucleotides matching TRBD2. V was clipped by 6 bases and J by 0 bases; unmatched bases: 7. This CDR3 comprises 15 residues. Germline loops: CDR1 MNHEY, CDR2 SVGAGI. The CDR3 nucleotides are TGTGCCAGCAGACCGCGGGGGGCCGACTCCTACGAGCAGTACTTC. Amino acids: CASRPRGADSYEQYF.

The chain is built from TRBV6-5 and TRBJ2-2; 9 bases match TRBD1. CDR1 and CDR2 (germline): MNHEY, SVGAGI. The CDR3 runs to 14 residues. The V gene end was trimmed by 6 bases and the J gene end by 5 bases; junction bases not matched to a gene: 4. This CDR3 is CASSRQGVTGELFF. The CDR3 DNA is TGTGCCAGCAGCCGACAGGGGGTGACCGGGGAGCTGTTTTTT.

This clone has more than one count but fewer than ten. The chain couples TRBV2 to TRBJ1-4, with 12 bases matching TRBD1. V dropped 4 bases and J dropped 6; count of bases not matched to a gene: 3. CDR1 and CDR2 (germline): SNHLY, FYNNEI. The CDR3 runs 15 residues. DNA of the CDR3: TGTGCCAGCAGTGGTGGGACAGGGGGCGATGAAAAACTGTTTTTT. Its protein product is CASSGGTGGDEKLFF.

This clone was observed once. This sequence joins TRBV10-2 and TRBJ2-5, with 13 bases identical to TRBD2. V trimming: 5 bases; J trimming: 4 bases; junction bases outside the gene matches: 7. Germline V lookup: CDR1 WSHSY, CDR2 SAAADI. This CDR3 region has 16 residues. The CDR3 DNA follows: TGCGCCAGCAGTAAGACTAGCGGGAGGTACGGAGAGACCCAGTACTTC. This gives the protein CASSKTSGRYGETQYF.

V and J are TRBV9 and TRBJ1-3; no firm D call. Germline V lookup: CDR1 SGDLS, CDR2 YYNGEE. The CDR3 has 15 residues. V was shortened by 0 bases and J by 0 bases, with 7 bases between the two germline ends. The CDR3 coding sequence is TGTGCCAGCAGCGTAGGGAGAGGCTCTGGAAACACCATATATTTT. It specifies CASSVGRGSGNTIYF.

The chain uses TRBV27 and TRBJ1-2, with 8 bases matching TRBD1. CDR3 size: 13 residues. Germline CDR1 and CDR2: MNHEY and SMNVEV (reference sequence). V lost 5 bases to trimming and J lost 8 bases; unmatched junction nucleotides: 7. This CDR3 is CASSTTGGAGYTF. CDR3 coding DNA: TGTGCCAGCAGTACAACAGGGGGGGCCGGCTACACCTTC.

The J gene is TRBJ2-1, the V gene TRBV21-1; no check of the table's D call, TRBD2, against the DNA was made. TRBV21-1 is flagged as a pseudogene. There are 15 residues in the CDR3. CDR3: CASSKEKREVREQFF. CDR3 nucleotide sequence: TGTGCCAGCAGCAAAGAGAAGCGGGAGGTCCGGGAGCAGTTCTTC.

The chain couples TRBV27 to TRBJ2-7; D is unresolved. V was trimmed by 5 bases and J by 3 bases, leaving 5 bases between them. Germline loops: CDR1 MNHEY, CDR2 SMNVEV (reference sequence). The CDR3 has 11 residues. The DNA for the CDR3 is TGTGCCAGCAGTCTTTTCTACGAGCAGTACTTC. It is translated as CASSLFYEQYF.

In its sample, this clone was seen once. The J gene is TRBJ2-3, the V gene TRBV9; TRBD2 matches 14 bases. Trimming cost V 6 bases and J 1 base; bases outside gene matches: 4. The CDR3 has 16 amino acids. Germline V gene lookup returns CDR1 SGDLS and CDR2 YYNGEE. The CDR3 here is CASTPGLAGGTDTQYF. In DNA, the CDR3 is TGTGCCAGCACCCCGGGACTAGCGGGGGGCACAGATACGCAGTATTTT. Full variable domain (missing parts from reference TRBV9 and TRBJ2-3): DSGVTQTPKHLITATGQRVTLRCSPRSGDLSVYWYQQSLDQGLQFLIQYYNGEERAKGNILERFSAQQFPDLHSELNLSSLELGDSALYFCASTPGLAGGTDTQYFGPGTRLTVL.